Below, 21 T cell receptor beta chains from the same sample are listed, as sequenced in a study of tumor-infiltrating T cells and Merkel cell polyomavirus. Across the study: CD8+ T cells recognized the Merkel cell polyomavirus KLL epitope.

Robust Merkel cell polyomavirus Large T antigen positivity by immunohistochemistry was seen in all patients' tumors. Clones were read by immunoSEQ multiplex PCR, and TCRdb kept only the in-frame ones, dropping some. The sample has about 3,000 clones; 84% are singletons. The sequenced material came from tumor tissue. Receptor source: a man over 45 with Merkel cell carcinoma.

CDR3 protein: CASSLGQGGPDTQYF. The CDR3 DNA follows: TGTGCCAGCAGTTTGGGACAGGGGGGACCAGATACGCAGTATTTT. V gene TRBV6-5 combines with J gene TRBJ2-3, with 11 bases aligning to TRBD1. Looked up from germline, CDR1 is MNHEY and CDR2 is SVGAGI. This CDR3 comprises 15 residues. V lost 4 bases and J lost 4; bases outside the gene matches: 4.

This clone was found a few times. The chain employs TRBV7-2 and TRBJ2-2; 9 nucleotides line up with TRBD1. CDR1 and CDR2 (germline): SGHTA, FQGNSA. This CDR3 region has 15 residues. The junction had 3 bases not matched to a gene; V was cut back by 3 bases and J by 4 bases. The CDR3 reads CASSLGQGLTGELFF. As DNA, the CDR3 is TGTGCCAGCAGCTTGGGACAGGGCCTCACCGGGGAGCTGTTTTTT.

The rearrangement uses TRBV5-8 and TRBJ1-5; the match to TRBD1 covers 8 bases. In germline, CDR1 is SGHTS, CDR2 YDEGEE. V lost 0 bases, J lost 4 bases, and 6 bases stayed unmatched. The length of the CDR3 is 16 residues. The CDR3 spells CASSLVGQGWNQPQHF. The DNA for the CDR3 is TGTGCCAGCAGCTTGGTAGGACAGGGTTGGAATCAGCCCCAGCATTTT.

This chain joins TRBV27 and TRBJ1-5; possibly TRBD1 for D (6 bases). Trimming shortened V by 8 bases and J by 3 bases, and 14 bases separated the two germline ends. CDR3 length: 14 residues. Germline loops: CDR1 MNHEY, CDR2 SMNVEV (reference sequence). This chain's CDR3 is CASGLQGFNQPQHF. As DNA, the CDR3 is TGTGCCAGCGGCCTTCAGGGGTTCAATCAGCCCCAGCATTTT.

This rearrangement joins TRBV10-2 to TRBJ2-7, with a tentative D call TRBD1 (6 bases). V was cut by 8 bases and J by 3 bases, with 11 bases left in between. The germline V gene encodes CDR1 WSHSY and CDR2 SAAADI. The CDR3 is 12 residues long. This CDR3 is CASGQPYYEQYV. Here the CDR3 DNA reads TGCGCCAGCGGACAGCCCTACTACGAGCAGTACGTC.

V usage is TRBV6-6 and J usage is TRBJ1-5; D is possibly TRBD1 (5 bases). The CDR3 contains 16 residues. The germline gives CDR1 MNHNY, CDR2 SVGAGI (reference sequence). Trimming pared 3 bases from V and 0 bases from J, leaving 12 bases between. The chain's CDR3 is CASSYRSRDSNQPQHF. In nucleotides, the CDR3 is TGTGCCAGCAGTTATAGGTCCAGGGATAGCAATCAGCCCCAGCATTTT.

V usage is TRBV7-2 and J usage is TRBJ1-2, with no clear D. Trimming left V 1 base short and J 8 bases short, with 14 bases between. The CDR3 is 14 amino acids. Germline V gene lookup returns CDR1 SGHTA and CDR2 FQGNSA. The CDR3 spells CASSLGGHPGGYTF. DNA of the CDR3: TGTGCCAGCAGCTTAGGAGGCCACCCGGGAGGCTACACCTTC.

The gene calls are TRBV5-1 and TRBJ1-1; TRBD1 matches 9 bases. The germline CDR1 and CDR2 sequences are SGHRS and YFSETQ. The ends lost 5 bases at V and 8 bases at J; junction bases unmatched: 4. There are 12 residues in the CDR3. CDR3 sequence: CASSFDRGEAFF. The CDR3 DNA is TGCGCCAGCAGTTTCGACAGGGGGGAAGCTTTCTTT.

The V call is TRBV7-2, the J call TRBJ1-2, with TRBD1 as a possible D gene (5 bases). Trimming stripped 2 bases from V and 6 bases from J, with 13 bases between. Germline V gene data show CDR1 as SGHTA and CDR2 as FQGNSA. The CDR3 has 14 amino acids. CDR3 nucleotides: TGTGCCAGCAGCTTACGGGGGACGCCTAATGGCTACACCTTC. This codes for CASSLRGTPNGYTF.

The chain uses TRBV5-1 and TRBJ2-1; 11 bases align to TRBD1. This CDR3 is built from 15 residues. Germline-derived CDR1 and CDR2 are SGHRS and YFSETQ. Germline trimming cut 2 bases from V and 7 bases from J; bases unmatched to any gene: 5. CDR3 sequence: CASSLGQGAQNEQFF. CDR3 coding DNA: TGCGCCAGCAGCTTAGGACAGGGGGCGCAAAATGAGCAGTTCTTC.

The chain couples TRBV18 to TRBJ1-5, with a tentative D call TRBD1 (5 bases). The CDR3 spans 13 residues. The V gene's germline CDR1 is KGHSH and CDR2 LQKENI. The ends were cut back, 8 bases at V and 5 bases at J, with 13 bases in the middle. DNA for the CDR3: TGTGCCAGCCTTAGGGGCCAGGATCAGCCCCAGCATTTT. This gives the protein CASLRGQDQPQHF.

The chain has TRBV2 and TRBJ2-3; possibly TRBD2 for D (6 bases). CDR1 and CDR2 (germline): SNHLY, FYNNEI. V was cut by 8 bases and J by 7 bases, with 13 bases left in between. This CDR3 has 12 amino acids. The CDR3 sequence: CASGTPRYTQYF. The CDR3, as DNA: TGTGCCAGCGGGACTCCACGCTATACGCAGTATTTT.

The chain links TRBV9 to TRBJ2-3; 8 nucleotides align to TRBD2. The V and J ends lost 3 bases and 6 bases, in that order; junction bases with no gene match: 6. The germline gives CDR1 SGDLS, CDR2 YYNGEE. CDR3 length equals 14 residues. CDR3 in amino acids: CASSEGSGADTQYF. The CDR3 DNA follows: TGTGCCAGCAGCGAGGGTAGCGGGGCGGATACGCAGTATTTT.

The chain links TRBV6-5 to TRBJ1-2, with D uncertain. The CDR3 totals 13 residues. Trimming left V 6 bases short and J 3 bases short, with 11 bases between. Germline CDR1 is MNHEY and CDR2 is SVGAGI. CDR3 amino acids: CASSPRGYYGYTF. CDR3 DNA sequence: TGTGCCAGCAGCCCGAGAGGGTACTATGGCTACACCTTC.

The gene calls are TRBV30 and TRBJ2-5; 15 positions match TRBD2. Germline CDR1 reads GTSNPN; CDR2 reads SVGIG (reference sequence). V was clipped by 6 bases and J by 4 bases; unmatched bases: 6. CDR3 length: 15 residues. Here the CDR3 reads CACRTSGGARETQYF. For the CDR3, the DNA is TGTGCCTGCCGGACTAGCGGGGGGGCTAGAGAGACCCAGTACTTC. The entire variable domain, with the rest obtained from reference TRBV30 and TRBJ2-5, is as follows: SQTIHQWPATLVQPVGSPLSLECTVEGTSNPNLYWYRQAAGRGLQLLFYSVGIGQISSEVPQNLSASRPQDRQFILSSKKLLLSDSGFYLCACRTSGGARETQYFGPGTRLLVL.

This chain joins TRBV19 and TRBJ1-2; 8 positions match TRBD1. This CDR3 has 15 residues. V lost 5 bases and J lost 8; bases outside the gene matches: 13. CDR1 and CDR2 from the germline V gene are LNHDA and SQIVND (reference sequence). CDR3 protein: CASSAATGTGGGYTF. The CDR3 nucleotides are TGTGCCAGTAGTGCTGCAACCGGGACAGGTGGCGGCTACACCTTC.

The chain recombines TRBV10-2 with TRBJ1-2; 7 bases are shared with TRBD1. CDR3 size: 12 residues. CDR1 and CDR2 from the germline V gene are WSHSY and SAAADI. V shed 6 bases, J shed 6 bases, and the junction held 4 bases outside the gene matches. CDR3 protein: CASRDRDDGYTF. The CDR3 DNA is TGCGCCAGCAGAGACAGGGATGATGGCTACACCTTC.

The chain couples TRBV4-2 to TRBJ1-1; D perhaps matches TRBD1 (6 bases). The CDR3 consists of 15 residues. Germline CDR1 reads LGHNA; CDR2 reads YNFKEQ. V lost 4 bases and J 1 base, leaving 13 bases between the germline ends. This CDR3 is CASSRLRGQNTEAFF. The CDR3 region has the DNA TGTGCCAGCAGCCGGCTGCGGGGGCAGAACACTGAAGCTTTCTTT.

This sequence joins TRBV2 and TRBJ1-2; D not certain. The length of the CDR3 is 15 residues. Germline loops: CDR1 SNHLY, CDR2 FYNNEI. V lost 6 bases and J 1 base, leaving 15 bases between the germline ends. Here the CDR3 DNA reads TGTGCCAGCAGGCCCCACCGCCACATTAACTATGGCTACACCTTC. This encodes CASRPHRHINYGYTF.

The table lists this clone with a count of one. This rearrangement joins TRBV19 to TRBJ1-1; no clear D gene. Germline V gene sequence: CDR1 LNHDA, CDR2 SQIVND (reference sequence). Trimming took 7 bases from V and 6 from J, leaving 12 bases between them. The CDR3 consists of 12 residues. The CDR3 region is CASIWAESEAFF. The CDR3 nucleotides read TGTGCCAGTATTTGGGCAGAATCTGAAGCTTTCTTT.

The CDR3 nucleotides are TGTGCCAGCAGCTACAGGGCTATTAATGAAAAACTGTTTTTT. Protein product: CASSYRAINEKLFF. The J gene is TRBJ1-4, the V gene TRBV5-4; TRBD1 might be the D (6 bases). V lost 3 bases, J lost 4 bases, and 10 bases lay in between. CDR3 length equals 14 residues. From germline, CDR1 is SGHNT and CDR2 YYREEE (reference sequence).